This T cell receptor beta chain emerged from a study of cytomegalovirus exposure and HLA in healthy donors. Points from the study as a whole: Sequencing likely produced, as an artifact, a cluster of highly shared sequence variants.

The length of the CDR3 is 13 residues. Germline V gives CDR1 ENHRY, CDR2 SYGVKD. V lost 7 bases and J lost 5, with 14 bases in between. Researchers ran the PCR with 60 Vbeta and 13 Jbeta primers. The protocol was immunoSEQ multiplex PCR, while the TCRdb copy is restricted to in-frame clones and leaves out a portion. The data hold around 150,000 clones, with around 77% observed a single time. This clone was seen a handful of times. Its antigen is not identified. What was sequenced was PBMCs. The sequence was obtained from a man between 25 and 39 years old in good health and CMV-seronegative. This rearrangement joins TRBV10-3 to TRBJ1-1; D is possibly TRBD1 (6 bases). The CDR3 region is CAITRGLETEAFF. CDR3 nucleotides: TGTGCCATCACGCGGGGGCTGGAGACTGAAGCTTTCTTT.